These 30 T cell receptor beta chains came from one sample sequenced in a study of cytomegalovirus exposure and HLA in healthy donors. Both 60 Vbeta primers and 13 Jbeta primers went into the PCR. Clones were read by immunoSEQ multiplex PCR, and TCRdb kept only the in-frame ones, dropping some. The sample includes 150,000 to 200,000 clones, around 75% of them seen just once. Sequenced input: PBMCs. The source is a male donor in good health and CMV-seronegative.

V is TRBV9 and J is TRBJ2-3; 8 bases fit TRBD2. Germline CDR1 SGDLS, CDR2 YYNGEE. The CDR3 is 12 amino acids. V dropped 6 bases and J dropped 6; count of bases not matched to a gene: 3. CDR3 region: CASTSGGDTQYF. CDR3 bases: TGTGCCAGCACTTCGGGGGGGGATACGCAGTATTTT.

The chain recombines TRBV27 with TRBJ1-2; D is undetermined. The CDR3 is made up of 13 amino acids. V lost 4 bases to trimming and J lost 2 bases, with 8 bases between them. Germline V CDR1 and CDR2: MNHEY, SMNVEV (reference sequence). This CDR3 is CASSWALNYGYTF. The CDR3 DNA follows: TGTGCCAGCAGTTGGGCGTTGAACTATGGCTACACCTTC.

The CDR3 reads CASSLSGGKRDTQYF. The CDR3 DNA reads as TGTGCCAGCAGCTTGTCAGGGGGTAAACGAGATACGCAGTATTTT. The rearrangement joins TRBV7-8 to TRBJ2-3; 7 nucleotides agree with TRBD1. The germline V gene has CDR1 SGHVS and CDR2 FQNEAQ. This CDR3 spans 15 amino acids. V lost 3 bases to trimming and J lost 5 bases; unmatched junction nucleotides: 8.

The rearrangement links TRBV6-5 to TRBJ2-3, with D perhaps matching TRBD2 (5 bases). V lost 0 bases, J lost 3 bases, and 10 bases lay in between. The CDR3 runs 15 residues. Germline loops: CDR1 MNHEY, CDR2 SVGAGI. Here the CDR3 reads CASSYSKIATDTQYF. The CDR3 coding sequence is TGTGCCAGCAGTTACTCGAAAATAGCGACAGATACGCAGTATTTT.

The rearrangement links TRBV4-2 to TRBJ2-3; D might be TRBD2 (6 bases). CDR1 is LGHNA, CDR2 YNFKEQ, per germline. The V gene lost 1 base and the J gene lost 11 bases, with 25 bases spanning the gap. The CDR3 extends over 17 amino acids. As DNA, the CDR3 is TGTGCCAGCAGCCAAGGAAGGGCGACTAGGATCACAGATCAGCAGTATTTT. Its protein is CASSQGRATRITDQQYF.

The V gene is TRBV11-2, the J gene TRBJ1-1; 7 bases match TRBD1. The CDR3 covers 16 residues. The germline V gene has CDR1 SGHAT and CDR2 FQNNGV. The ends lost 2 bases at V and 0 bases at J; junction bases unmatched: 6. CDR3 sequence: CASSLSGGIMNTEAFF. Written as DNA, the CDR3 is TGTGCCAGCAGCTTATCAGGGGGGATAATGAACACTGAAGCTTTCTTT. The whole variable domain, filled in from reference TRBV11-2 and TRBJ1-1, reads EAGVAQSPRYKIIEKRQSVAFWCNPISGHATLYWYQQILGQGPKLLIQFQNNGVVDDSQLPKDRFSAERLKGVDSTLKIQPAKLEDSAVYLCASSLSGGIMNTEAFFGQGTRLTVV.

The sample holds one count of this clone. As DNA, the CDR3 is TGTGCCAGCAGCGCCCCTTCAGGGGTTCGGACTGAAGCTTTCTTT. This encodes CASSAPSGVRTEAFF. The chain employs TRBV5-4 and TRBJ1-1; a possible D gene is TRBD1 (6 bases). Looked up from germline, CDR1 is SGHNT and CDR2 is YYREEE (reference sequence). The CDR3 contains 15 residues. Trimming took off 4 bases at V and 5 bases at J, with 18 bases between the two ends.

This rearrangement joins TRBV5-1 to TRBJ2-3, with D possibly matching TRBD1 (5 bases). Germline values: CDR1 SGHRS, CDR2 YFSETQ. V was trimmed by 0 bases and J by 3 bases, leaving 14 bases between them. The CDR3 has 16 amino acids. In DNA, the CDR3 is TGCGCCAGCAGCTTGGGGACATCCATGGTGACAGATACGCAGTATTTT. It specifies CASSLGTSMVTDTQYF.

This chain connects TRBV28 to TRBJ2-2; 9 bases match TRBD2. The V and J ends lost 2 bases and 3 bases, in that order; junction bases with no gene match: 10. The CDR3 has 18 residues. CDR1 MDHEN and CDR2 SYDVKM come from the germline V gene. The CDR3 DNA reads TGTGCCAGCAGTTTACGAAGTGCGGGAGGGCCGGACACCGGGGAGCTGTTTTTT. It encodes CASSLRSAGGPDTGELFF. Filled out from reference TRBV28 and TRBJ2-2, the complete variable domain reads DVKVTQSSRYLVKRTGEKVFLECVQDMDHENMFWYRQDPGLGLRLIYFSYDVKMKEKGDIPEGYSVSREKKERFSLILESASTNQTSMYLCASSLRSAGGPDTGELFFGEGSRLTVL.

The gene calls are TRBV5-6 and TRBJ1-2; TRBD1 might be the D (6 bases). The CDR3 covers 15 residues. The V end lost 0 bases, the J end lost 4 bases, and 13 bases lay between the germline ends. Germline CDR1 and CDR2: SGHDT and YYEEEE. CDR3 in DNA: TGTGCCAGCAGCTTGGAACAGGGTAAGGCCTATGGCTACACCTTC. Translation: CASSLEQGKAYGYTF.

A single count supports this clone. The chain couples TRBV25-1 to TRBJ1-1; D perhaps matches TRBD1 (5 bases). Germline-derived CDR1 and CDR2 are MGHDK and SYGVNS. V shed 5 bases and J shed 4 bases, with 11 bases lying between them. CDR3 size: 13 residues. The CDR3 DNA reads as TGTGCCAGCAGTTTCGCGGGGGGCACTGAAGCTTTCTTT. It encodes CASSFAGGTEAFF.

The V call is TRBV5-1, the J call TRBJ2-2, with 11 bases that match TRBD2. V trimming: 0 bases; J trimming: 6 bases; junction bases outside the gene matches: 4. The CDR3 extends over 16 amino acids. Germline assignment: CDR1 SGHRS and CDR2 YFSETQ. CDR3 region: CASSLDLAGGPGELFF. The CDR3 nucleotides are TGCGCCAGCAGCTTGGACTTAGCGGGAGGGCCCGGGGAGCTGTTTTTT.

This clone has a handful of counts. CDR3 nucleotides: TGTGCCAGCAGTTCCTACAGGAGCTCGAACACTGAAGCTTTCTTT. Amino acid sequence: CASSSYRSSNTEAFF. V is TRBV27 and J is TRBJ1-1, with D possibly being TRBD1 (5 bases). Trimming stripped 4 bases from V and 1 base from J, with 13 bases between. Germline V gene lookup returns CDR1 MNHEY and CDR2 SMNVEV (reference sequence). The CDR3 length is 15 residues.

The genes are TRBV10-3 and TRBJ1-3; weak D call: TRBD1 (5 bases). CDR1 and CDR2 (germline): ENHRY, SYGVKD. The germline V and J ends were trimmed by 3 bases and 2 bases, with 5 bases remaining between them. This CDR3 comprises 13 residues. The CDR3 reads CAISDRAGNTIYF. CDR3 bases: TGTGCCATCAGTGACAGGGCTGGAAACACCATATATTTT.

This chain joins TRBV9 and TRBJ2-6; the D gene is possibly TRBD1 (5 bases). CDR1 and CDR2 (germline): SGDLS, YYNGEE. The CDR3 has 15 amino acids. V lost 1 base and J lost 1, with 6 bases in between. The CDR3 reads CASSVQGSGANVLTF. The CDR3 DNA sequence: TGTGCCAGCAGCGTACAGGGTTCTGGGGCCAACGTCCTGACTTTC.

This clone turned up a few times. This chain joins TRBV1 and TRBJ2-1; TRBD2, as called in the table, went unchecked against the DNA. TRBV1 is termed a pseudogene. The CDR3 runs 14 residues. The CDR3 DNA reads TGCACCAGCAGCATGCGGGGGGGCCACAATGAGCAGTTCTTC. Amino acids: CTSSMRGGHNEQFF.

This clone was counted between two and nine times. The gene calls are TRBV6-5 and TRBJ2-7; 8 nucleotides match TRBD2. Germline V gene sequence: CDR1 MNHEY, CDR2 SVGAGI. The CDR3 covers 15 residues. The V gene end was trimmed by 6 bases and the J gene end by 6 bases; junction bases not matched to a gene: 13. The CDR3 DNA reads TGTGCCAGCAGACCCCCCGGGACTAGGTTTTTCGAGCAGTACTTC. It translates to CASRPPGTRFFEQYF.

The genes are TRBV4-1 and TRBJ2-1; perhaps TRBD2 as D (5 bases). This CDR3 has 15 amino acids. Germline V gene sequence: CDR1 MGHRA, CDR2 YSYEKL. V was cut by 4 bases and J by 5 bases, with 15 bases left in between. The CDR3 spells CASSPYGVVNNEQFF. CDR3 coding DNA: TGCGCCAGCAGCCCCTACGGGGTGGTCAACAATGAGCAGTTCTTC.

CDR3 region: CASSVGDRVAGELFF. The CDR3 DNA follows: TGTGCCAGCAGCGTAGGGGACAGGGTGGCCGGGGAGCTGTTTTTT. The chain employs TRBV9 and TRBJ2-2; 9 positions agree with TRBD1. Per the germline V gene, CDR1 is SGDLS and CDR2 is YYNGEE. Trimming at V came to 0 bases and at J to 6 bases, leaving 3 bases not matched to a gene. This CDR3 spans 15 amino acids.

J is TRBJ2-7 and V is TRBV4-1, with D perhaps TRBD2 (6 bases). V was cut by 4 bases and J by 4 bases, with 20 bases left in between. Germline CDR1 is MGHRA and CDR2 is YSYEKL. The CDR3 has 16 residues. The CDR3 DNA reads TGCGCCAGCAGCCCAAGCGGAGGGAGTGGACTATACGAGCAGTACTTC. Amino acids: CASSPSGGSGLYEQYF.

This chain's CDR3 is CASSVRETQYF. The CDR3 DNA reads TGTGCCAGCAGCGTACGAGAGACCCAGTACTTC. The rearrangement joins TRBV9 to TRBJ2-5, with no clear D. Germline V gene lookup returns CDR1 SGDLS and CDR2 YYNGEE. This CDR3 spans 11 amino acids. V lost 1 base and J 4 bases, leaving 2 bases between the germline ends.

The chain links TRBV7-9 to TRBJ1-4, with unresolved D. The CDR3 has 14 residues. Germline V gene data show CDR1 as SEHNR and CDR2 as FQNEAQ (reference sequence). V lost 5 bases to trimming and J lost 8 bases, with 15 bases between them. The CDR3, as DNA: TGTGCCAGCAGCCCCGAGGTCCACGGGGAAAAACTGTTTTTT. Its translation is CASSPEVHGEKLFF. The whole variable domain, remainder taken from reference TRBV7-9 and TRBJ1-4, is DTGVSQNPRHKITKRGQNVTFRCDPISEHNRLYWYRQTLGQGPEFLTYFQNEAQLEKSRLLSDRFSAERPKGSFSTLEIQRTEQGDSAMYLCASSPEVHGEKLFFGSGTQLSVL.

V and J are TRBV7-7 and TRBJ2-7; TRBD2 is a possible D gene (6 bases). CDR1 SSHAT and CDR2 FNYEAQ come from the germline V gene (reference sequence). Trimming stripped 5 bases from V and 1 base from J, with 15 bases between. The CDR3 runs to 15 residues. This CDR3 is CASSPHRGISYEQYF. CDR3 DNA: TGTGCCAGCAGCCCGCATCGCGGGATATCCTACGAGCAGTACTTC.

This clone has a handful of counts. The chain links TRBV19 to TRBJ1-6; no firm D call. The CDR3 length is 19 residues. Trimming removed 6 bases from V and 0 bases from J, with 21 bases in between. Per germline, CDR1 LNHDA and CDR2 SQIVND (reference sequence). The CDR3 coding sequence is TGTGCCAGTAGCCCCGCAACACGGAGATATAGCTCCTATAATTCACCCCTCCACTTT. Translating it yields CASSPATRRYSSYNSPLHF.

The chain carries TRBV2 and TRBJ1-1, with TRBD1 matching over 7 bases. The CDR3 runs 16 residues. Losses at the gene ends were 7 bases for V and 0 bases for J; bases not matched to a gene: 11. Per the germline V gene, CDR1 is SNHLY and CDR2 is FYNNEI. This CDR3 reads CASILAGTVMNTEAFF. The DNA of the CDR3 is TGTGCCAGCATACTCGCCGGGACAGTGATGAACACTGAAGCTTTCTTT.

There are a few counts of this clone. This rearrangement joins TRBV28 to TRBJ2-5; D might be TRBD2 (6 bases). The V end was cut by 2 bases, the J end by 4 bases, with 14 bases between. The CDR3 is 15 residues long. The germline V gene encodes CDR1 MDHEN and CDR2 SYDVKM. The CDR3 DNA reads as TGTGCCAGCAGTTTAAGCCAGGCGGGATCAGAGACCCAGTACTTC. This translates into CASSLSQAGSETQYF.

The V gene is TRBV6-5, the J gene TRBJ2-7; 11 nucleotides match TRBD1. J was trimmed by 2 bases and V by 6 bases; bases with no gene match: 6. CDR3 length: 15 residues. The germline V gene has CDR1 MNHEY and CDR2 SVGAGI. This CDR3 reads CASSRPGQGAYEQYF. The CDR3 DNA follows: TGTGCCAGCAGCCGACCGGGACAGGGGGCCTACGAGCAGTACTTC.

This chain joins TRBV7-3 and TRBJ2-5; 7 bases are a match to TRBD1. The V gene's germline CDR1 is SGHTA and CDR2 FQGTGA. The length of the CDR3 is 15 residues. V shed 0 bases, J shed 9 bases, and the junction held 10 bases outside the gene matches. CDR3 nucleotides: TGTGCCAGCAGCTTAACCGGACAGGCGGCCGGGGCCCAGTACTTC. Amino acid sequence: CASSLTGQAAGAQYF.

The chain uses TRBV6-6 and TRBJ1-5, with 7 positions matching TRBD1. The CDR3 runs to 14 residues. The germline V gene encodes CDR1 MNHNY and CDR2 SVGAGI (reference sequence). Trimming removed 2 bases from V and 4 bases from J; junction bases left unmatched: 2. The CDR3 DNA is TGTGCCAGCAGTTACGGACAGGAGAATCAGCCCCAGCATTTT. Its protein product is CASSYGQENQPQHF.

The chain employs TRBV7-2 and TRBJ2-2; D is undetermined. The V gene lost 2 bases and the J gene lost 1 base, with 5 bases spanning the gap. The V gene's germline CDR1 is SGHTA and CDR2 FQGNSA. The CDR3 extends over 14 amino acids. The CDR3 bases are TGTGCCAGCAGCTTAACACAGAACACCGGGGAGCTGTTTTTT. Its translation is CASSLTQNTGELFF.